This entry lists 12 T cell receptor beta chains sequenced from one sample in a study of shared clonotypes between healthy human individuals. TCRdb keeps only in-frame clones here, not all; method: immunoSEQ multiplex PCR. Found here are approximately 1,500,000 clones, about 98% of them singletons; the top ten hold about 0.45%. Sequences were obtained from naive CD4+ T cells sorted from blood. Subset here: CD45RA+ positively selected. The receptor source for this set is a man aged 25-45 years in good health.

The J gene is TRBJ2-2, the V gene TRBV7-2, with 14 bases that match TRBD2. This CDR3 has 18 residues. V shed 5 bases and J 7 bases; nucleotides not matched to a gene: 12. Germline V gives CDR1 SGHTA, CDR2 FQGNSA. The CDR3 is CASSPRLAGGAGFGELFF. Written as DNA, the CDR3 is TGTGCCAGCAGCCCGCGACTAGCGGGAGGGGCCGGATTCGGGGAGCTGTTTTTT.

This chain uses TRBV4-3 with TRBJ1-5, with D uncertain. The CDR3 has 14 residues. Germline V gives CDR1 LGHNA, CDR2 YSLEER. V lost 4 bases to trimming and J lost 3 bases, with 10 bases between them. This CDR3 is CASSPDGNNQPQHF. The CDR3 DNA is TGCGCCAGCAGCCCCGACGGAAACAATCAGCCCCAGCATTTT.

The CDR3 DNA reads TGCAGCGTTGGCTCGAGACTACGAAACACTGAAGCTTTCTTT. Protein: CSVGSRLRNTEAFF. This chain connects TRBV29-1 to TRBJ1-1; D is unclear. V lost 4 bases, J lost 2 bases, and 14 bases lay in between. Germline CDR1 and CDR2: SQVTM and ANQGSEA. There are 14 residues in the CDR3.

V and J are TRBV15 and TRBJ2-5; 7 bases fit TRBD2. V shed 5 bases and J 3 bases; nucleotides not matched to a gene: 9. Germline V CDR1 and CDR2: LNHNV, YYDKDF (reference sequence). The CDR3 runs 15 residues. The CDR3 is CATSGTGTIEETQYF. The CDR3 bases are TGTGCCACCAGCGGTACCGGGACTATAGAAGAGACCCAGTACTTC.

Only one count was recorded for this clone. V gene TRBV29-1 combines with J gene TRBJ2-7; TRBD1 might be the D (6 bases). This CDR3 region has 13 residues. Per the germline V gene, CDR1 is SQVTM and CDR2 is ANQGSEA. The V end lost 5 bases, the J end lost 6 bases, and 17 bases lay between the germline ends. CDR3 coding DNA: TGCAGCGTTATAACAGGGCGGGTAGGCGAGCAGTACTTC. Translating it yields CSVITGRVGEQYF.

The rearrangement links TRBV30 to TRBJ2-7; D might be TRBD1 (6 bases). Trimming took off 7 bases at V and 5 bases at J, with 15 bases between the two ends. The CDR3 extends over 12 amino acids. Germline V gene data show CDR1 as GTSNPN and CDR2 as SVGIG (reference sequence). CDR3 DNA: TGTGCCTACAGGGATCGAGTCGACGAGCAGTACTTC. Encoded protein: CAYRDRVDEQYF.

Comments on this clone: This sample also contains other DNA sequences that code for the same CDR3. This chain connects TRBV7-2 to TRBJ2-2; 7 bases line up with TRBD2. The V gene's germline CDR1 is SGHTA and CDR2 FQGNSA. This CDR3 is built from 14 residues. After removal of 5 bases from V and 6 bases from J, the junction contained 6 bases not matched to a gene. The CDR3 loop reads CASSLLAGAGELFF. Written as DNA, the CDR3 is TGTGCCAGCAGCCTCCTGGCGGGAGCCGGGGAGCTGTTTTTT. The whole variable domain, remainder taken from reference TRBV7-2 and TRBJ2-2, is GAGVSQSPSNKVTEKGKDVELRCDPISGHTALYWYRQSLGQGLEFLIYFQGNSAPDKSGLPSDRFSAERTGGSVSTLTIQRTQQEDSAVYLCASSLLAGAGELFFGEGSRLTVL.

CDR3 nucleotides: TGTGCCAGCAGCTCCAACAGGGGGTCTAGCCAAGCGGTCCACGAGCAGTACTTC. Protein sequence: CASSSNRGSSQAVHEQYF. The chain joins TRBV11-2 to TRBJ2-7; 8 positions agree with TRBD1. Per germline, CDR1 SGHAT and CDR2 FQNNGV. V lost 4 bases, J lost 5 bases, and 19 bases stayed unmatched. There are 18 residues in the CDR3.

V usage is TRBV2 and J usage is TRBJ2-7, with a weak D call TRBD2 (7 bases). The CDR3 has 14 amino acids. Germline CDR1 SNHLY, CDR2 FYNNEI. V lost 3 bases and J 6 bases, leaving 15 bases between the germline ends. The CDR3 here is CASSDAGALVEQYF. Here the CDR3 DNA reads TGTGCCAGCAGTGATGCGGGGGCTTTGGTCGAGCAGTACTTC.

Notes on this clone: This same CDR3 is encoded by further DNA sequences in the sample. The chain joins TRBV5-1 to TRBJ2-7; 11 nucleotides match TRBD2. Looked up from germline, CDR1 is SGHRS and CDR2 is YFSETQ. This CDR3 is 14 amino acids long. V was pared by 0 bases and J by 4 bases, with 0 bases of the junction left unmatched. CDR3 protein: CASSLGTSGYEQYF. The CDR3 DNA is TGCGCCAGCAGCTTGGGGACTAGCGGGTACGAGCAGTACTTC.

This chain's CDR3 is CATSGKRQGLDQPQHF. For the CDR3, the DNA is TGTGCCACCAGCGGAAAACGACAGGGTCTCGATCAGCCCCAGCATTTT. The V call is TRBV15, the J call TRBJ1-5, with 7 bases matching TRBD1. CDR3 length equals 16 residues. Germline V gene lookup returns CDR1 LNHNV and CDR2 YYDKDF (reference sequence). V dropped 5 bases and J dropped 5; count of bases not matched to a gene: 12.

The genes are TRBV5-1 and TRBJ2-5; the D gene is possibly TRBD1 (6 bases). The CDR3 runs 15 residues. Trimming took off 3 bases at V and 5 bases at J, with 17 bases between the two ends. Per germline, CDR1 SGHRS and CDR2 YFSETQ. As DNA, the CDR3 is TGCGCCAGCAGCTCATCCGGGACAAGGCAGGAGACCCAGTACTTC. As protein: CASSSSGTRQETQYF.